The sequence of this TCR beta chain was determined in a study of response to subunit inactivated influenza vaccine. General study results and limits: After each seasonal influenza vaccination, few new T cells are recruited, the authors suggested.

One entry per CDR3 protein, called by TCRdb with MiXCR from the RT-PCR reads. Of approximately 700,000 distinct CDR3 sequences listed, less than 20% are singletons. Notes on this clonotype: Its cognate antigen is unknown.

Material: PBMCs from blood, obtained 11 to 12 days after vaccination. The sequence came from a man in his forties or fifties who received an inactivated influenza vaccine.

The CDR3 spells CASPPAGGWGEQFF. CDR3 sequence (DNA): TGTGCCAGCCCGCCAGCGGGGGGGTGGGGTGAGCAGTTCTTC. This chain connects TRBV28 to TRBJ2-1; 10 bases match TRBD2. The length of the CDR3 is 14 residues. Germline-derived CDR1 and CDR2 are MDHEN and SYDVKM. Trimming removed 8 bases from V and 9 bases from J; junction bases left unmatched: 10.